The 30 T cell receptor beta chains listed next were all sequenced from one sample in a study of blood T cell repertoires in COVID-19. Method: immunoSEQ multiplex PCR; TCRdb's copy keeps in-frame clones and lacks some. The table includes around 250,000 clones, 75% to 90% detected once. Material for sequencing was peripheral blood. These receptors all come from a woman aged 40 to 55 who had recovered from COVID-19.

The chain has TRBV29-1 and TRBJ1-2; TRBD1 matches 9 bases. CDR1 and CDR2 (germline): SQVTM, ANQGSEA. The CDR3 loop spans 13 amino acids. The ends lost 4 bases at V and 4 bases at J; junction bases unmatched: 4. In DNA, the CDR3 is TGCAGCGTTGCCCCGACAGGGGGCTATGGCTACACCTTC. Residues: CSVAPTGGYGYTF. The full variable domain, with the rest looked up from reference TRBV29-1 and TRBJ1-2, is SAVISQKPSRDICQRGTSLTIQCQVDSQVTMMFWYRQQPGQSLTLIATANQGSEATYESGFVIDKFPISRPNLTFSTLTVSNMSPEDSSIYLCSVAPTGGYGYTFGSGTRLTVV.

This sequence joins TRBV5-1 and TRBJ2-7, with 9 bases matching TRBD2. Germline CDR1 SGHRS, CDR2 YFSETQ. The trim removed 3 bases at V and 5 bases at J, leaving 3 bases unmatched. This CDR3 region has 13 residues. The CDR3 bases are TGCGCCAGCAGCTCGGTAGCGGGGGACGAGCAGTACTTC. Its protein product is CASSSVAGDEQYF. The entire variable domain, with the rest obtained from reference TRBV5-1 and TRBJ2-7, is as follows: KAGVTQTPRYLIKTRGQQVTLSCSPISGHRSVSWYQQTPGQGLQFLFEYFSETQRNKGNFPGRFSGRQFSNSRSEMNVSTLELGDSALYLCASSSVAGDEQYFGPGTRLTVT.

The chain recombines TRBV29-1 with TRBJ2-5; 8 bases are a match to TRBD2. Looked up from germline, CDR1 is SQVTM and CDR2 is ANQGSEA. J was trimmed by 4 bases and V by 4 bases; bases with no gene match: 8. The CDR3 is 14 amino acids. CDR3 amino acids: CSVAPRLAGETQYF. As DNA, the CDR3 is TGCAGCGTTGCCCCTAGGCTAGCGGGAGAGACCCAGTACTTC.

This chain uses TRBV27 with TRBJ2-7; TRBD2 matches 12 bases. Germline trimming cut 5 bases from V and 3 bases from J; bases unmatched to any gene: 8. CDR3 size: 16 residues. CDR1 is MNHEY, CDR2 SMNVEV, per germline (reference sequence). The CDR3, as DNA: TGTGCCAGCAGTCAAAAAGAACTAGCGGGAGGCTACGAGCAGTACTTC. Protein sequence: CASSQKELAGGYEQYF.

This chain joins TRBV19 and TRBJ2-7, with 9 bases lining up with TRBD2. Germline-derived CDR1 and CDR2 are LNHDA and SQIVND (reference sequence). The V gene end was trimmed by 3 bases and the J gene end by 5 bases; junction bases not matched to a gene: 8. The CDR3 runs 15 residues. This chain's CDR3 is CASSIRLAGNDEQYF. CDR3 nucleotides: TGTGCCAGTAGTATCAGGCTAGCGGGAAACGACGAGCAGTACTTC.

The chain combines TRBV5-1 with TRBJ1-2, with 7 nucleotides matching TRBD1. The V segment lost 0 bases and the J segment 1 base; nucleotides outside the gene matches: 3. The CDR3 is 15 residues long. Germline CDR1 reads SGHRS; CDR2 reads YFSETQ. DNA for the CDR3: TGCGCCAGCAGCTTGGATGCAGGGGGTAACTATGGCTACACCTTC. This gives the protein CASSLDAGGNYGYTF.

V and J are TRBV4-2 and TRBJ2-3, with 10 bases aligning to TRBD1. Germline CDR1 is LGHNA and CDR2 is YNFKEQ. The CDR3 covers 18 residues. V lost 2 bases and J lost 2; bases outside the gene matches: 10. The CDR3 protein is CASSQLIPGQGNTDTQYF. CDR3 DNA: TGTGCCAGCAGCCAACTAATCCCGGGACAGGGGAACACAGATACGCAGTATTTT.

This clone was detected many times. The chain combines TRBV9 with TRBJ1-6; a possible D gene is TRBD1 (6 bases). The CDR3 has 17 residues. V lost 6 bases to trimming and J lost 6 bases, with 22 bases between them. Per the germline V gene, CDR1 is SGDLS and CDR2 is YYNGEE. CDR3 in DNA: TGTGCCAGCACTCCTTACCCCACGACAGGCCCTAATTCACCCCTCCACTTT. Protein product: CASTPYPTTGPNSPLHF.

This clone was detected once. The CDR3 is CARGQGANQPQHF. The DNA of the CDR3 is TGTGCCAGGGGACAGGGGGCAAATCAGCCCCAGCATTTT. This rearrangement joins TRBV2 to TRBJ1-5, with 12 nucleotides matching TRBD1. The germline V gene has CDR1 SNHLY and CDR2 FYNNEI. J lost 4 bases, V lost 9 bases, and 1 base had no gene match. This CDR3 spans 13 amino acids.

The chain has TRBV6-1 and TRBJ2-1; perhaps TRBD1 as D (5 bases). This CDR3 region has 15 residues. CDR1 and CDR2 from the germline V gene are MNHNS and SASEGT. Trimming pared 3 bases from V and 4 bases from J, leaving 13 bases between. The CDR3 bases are TGTGCCAGCAGTGATCTATGGGGCCTATACAATGAGCAGTTCTTC. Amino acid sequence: CASSDLWGLYNEQFF.

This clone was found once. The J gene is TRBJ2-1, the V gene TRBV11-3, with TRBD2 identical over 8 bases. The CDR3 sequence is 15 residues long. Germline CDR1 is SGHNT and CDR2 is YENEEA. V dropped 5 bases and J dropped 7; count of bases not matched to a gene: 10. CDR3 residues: CASSMPGTSLNEQFF. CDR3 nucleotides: TGTGCCAGCAGCATGCCCGGGACTAGTTTAAATGAGCAGTTCTTC. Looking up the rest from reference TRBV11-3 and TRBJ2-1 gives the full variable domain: EAGVVQSPRYKIIEKKQPVAFWCNPISGHNTLYWYLQNLGQGPELLIRYENEEAVDDSQLPKDRFSAERLKGVDSTLKIQPAELGDSAVYLCASSMPGTSLNEQFFGPGTRLTVL.

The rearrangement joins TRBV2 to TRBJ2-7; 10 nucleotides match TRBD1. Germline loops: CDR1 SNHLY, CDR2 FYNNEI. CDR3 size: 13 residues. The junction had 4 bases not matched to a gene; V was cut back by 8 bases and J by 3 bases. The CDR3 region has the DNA TGTGCCAGCGTGGACAGGGGGGGCTACGAGCAGTACTTC. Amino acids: CASVDRGGYEQYF.

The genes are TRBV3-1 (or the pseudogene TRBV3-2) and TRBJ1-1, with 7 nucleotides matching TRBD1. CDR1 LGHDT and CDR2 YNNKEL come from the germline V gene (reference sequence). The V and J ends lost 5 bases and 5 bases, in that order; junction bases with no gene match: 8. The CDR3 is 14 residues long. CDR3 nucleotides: TGTGCCAGCAGCTTGGAGGGGGCGGATACTGAAGCTTTCTTT. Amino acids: CASSLEGADTEAFF.

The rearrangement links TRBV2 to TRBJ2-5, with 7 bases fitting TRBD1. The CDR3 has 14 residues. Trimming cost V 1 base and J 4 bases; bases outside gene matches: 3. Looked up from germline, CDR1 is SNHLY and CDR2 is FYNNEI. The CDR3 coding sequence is TGTGCCAGCAGTGAAGACAGGGGCGGAGAGACCCAGTACTTC. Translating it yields CASSEDRGGETQYF.

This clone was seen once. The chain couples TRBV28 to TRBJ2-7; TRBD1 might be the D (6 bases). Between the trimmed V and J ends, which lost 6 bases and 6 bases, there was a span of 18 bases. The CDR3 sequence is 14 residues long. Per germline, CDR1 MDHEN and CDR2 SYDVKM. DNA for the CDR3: TGTGCCAGCAGCCGAGCTACTGGACAGCGCGAGCAGTACTTC. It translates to CASSRATGQREQYF. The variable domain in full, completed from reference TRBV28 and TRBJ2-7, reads DVKVTQSSRYLVKRTGEKVFLECVQDMDHENMFWYRQDPGLGLRLIYFSYDVKMKEKGDIPEGYSVSREKKERFSLILESASTNQTSMYLCASSRATGQREQYFGPGTRLTVT.

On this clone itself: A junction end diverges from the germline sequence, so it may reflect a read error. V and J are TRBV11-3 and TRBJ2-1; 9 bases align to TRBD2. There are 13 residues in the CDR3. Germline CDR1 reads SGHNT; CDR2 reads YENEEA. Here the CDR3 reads CASSSYNSGSLLF. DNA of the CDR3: TGTGCCAGCAGCTCCTACAATAGCGGGAGTTTGCTCTTC.

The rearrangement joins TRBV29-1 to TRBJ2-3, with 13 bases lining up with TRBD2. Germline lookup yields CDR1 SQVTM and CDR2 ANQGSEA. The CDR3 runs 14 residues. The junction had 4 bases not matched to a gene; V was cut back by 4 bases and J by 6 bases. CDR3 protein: CSVGTSGSMDTQYF. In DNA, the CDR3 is TGCAGCGTTGGGACTAGCGGGAGCATGGATACGCAGTATTTT.

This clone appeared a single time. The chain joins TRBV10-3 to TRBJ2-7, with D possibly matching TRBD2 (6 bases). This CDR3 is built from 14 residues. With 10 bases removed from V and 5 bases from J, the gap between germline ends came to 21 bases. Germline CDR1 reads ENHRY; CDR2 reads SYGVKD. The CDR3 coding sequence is TGTGCCAGCGGCGGGTCAGGGAGGCTGGACGAGCAGTACTTC. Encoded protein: CASGGSGRLDEQYF.

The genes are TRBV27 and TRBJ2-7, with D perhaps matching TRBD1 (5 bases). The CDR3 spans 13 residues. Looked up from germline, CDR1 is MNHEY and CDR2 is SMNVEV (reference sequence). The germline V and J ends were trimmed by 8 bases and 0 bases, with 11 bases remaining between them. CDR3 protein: CASGATSSYEQYF. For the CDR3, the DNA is TGTGCCAGCGGGGCAACATCCTCCTACGAGCAGTACTTC.

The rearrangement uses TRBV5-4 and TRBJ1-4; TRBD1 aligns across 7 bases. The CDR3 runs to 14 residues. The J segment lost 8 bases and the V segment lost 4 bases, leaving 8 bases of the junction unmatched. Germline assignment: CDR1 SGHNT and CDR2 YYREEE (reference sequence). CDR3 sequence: CASSMDRRAEKLFF. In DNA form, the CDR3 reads TGTGCCAGCAGCATGGACAGGAGGGCAGAAAAACTGTTTTTT.

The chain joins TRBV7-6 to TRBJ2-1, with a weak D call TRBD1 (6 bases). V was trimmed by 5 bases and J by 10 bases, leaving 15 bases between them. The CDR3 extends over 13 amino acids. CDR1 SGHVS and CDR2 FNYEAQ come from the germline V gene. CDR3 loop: CASSATGIGEQFF. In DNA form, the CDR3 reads TGTGCCAGCAGCGCAACAGGGATAGGGGAGCAGTTCTTC.

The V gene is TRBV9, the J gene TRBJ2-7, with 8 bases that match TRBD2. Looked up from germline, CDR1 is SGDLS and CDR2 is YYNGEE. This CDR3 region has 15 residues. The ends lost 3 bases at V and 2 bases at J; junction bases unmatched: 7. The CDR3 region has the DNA TGTGCCAGCAGCGCTAGCGGGCGGGAGCCCTACGAGCAGTACTTC. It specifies CASSASGREPYEQYF.

CDR3 nucleotide sequence: TGCGCCAGCAGCATGACCGGGACAGACTCTGGAAACACCATATATTTT. This encodes CASSMTGTDSGNTIYF. V and J are TRBV5-1 and TRBJ1-3; 7 nucleotides line up with TRBD1. CDR1 is SGHRS and CDR2 is YFSETQ in the germline V gene. The trim removed 4 bases at V and 0 bases at J, leaving 7 bases unmatched. The CDR3 is made up of 16 amino acids. Using reference TRBV5-1 and TRBJ1-3 for the parts outside the CDR3, the full variable domain is KAGVTQTPRYLIKTRGQQVTLSCSPISGHRSVSWYQQTPGQGLQFLFEYFSETQRNKGNFPGRFSGRQFSNSRSEMNVSTLELGDSALYLCASSMTGTDSGNTIYFGEGSWLTVV.

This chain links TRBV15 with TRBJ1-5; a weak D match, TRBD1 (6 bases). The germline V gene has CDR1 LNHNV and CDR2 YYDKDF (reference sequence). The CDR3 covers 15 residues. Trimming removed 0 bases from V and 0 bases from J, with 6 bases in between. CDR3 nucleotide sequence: TGTGCCACCAGCAGAGAAGGGGGTAGCAATCAGCCCCAGCATTTT. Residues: CATSREGGSNQPQHF.

The CDR3 loop reads CASSGGRAATDTQYF. In DNA, the CDR3 is TGTGCCAGCAGTGGCGGGAGGGCCGCGACAGATACGCAGTATTTT. The chain couples TRBV13 to TRBJ2-3; 9 bases align to TRBD2. CDR1 is PRHDT and CDR2 is FYEKMQ in the germline V gene (reference sequence). The CDR3 runs to 15 residues. The ends lost 6 bases at V and 3 bases at J; junction bases unmatched: 7.

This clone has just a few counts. CDR3 region: CASSSRTGELFF. CDR3 in DNA: TGTGCCAGCAGTTCCCGCACCGGGGAGCTGTTTTTT. The V gene is TRBV2, the J gene TRBJ2-2; D gene unclear. Germline CDR1 SNHLY, CDR2 FYNNEI. This CDR3 spans 12 amino acids. Trimming removed 5 bases at V and 4 bases at J, with 5 bases between.

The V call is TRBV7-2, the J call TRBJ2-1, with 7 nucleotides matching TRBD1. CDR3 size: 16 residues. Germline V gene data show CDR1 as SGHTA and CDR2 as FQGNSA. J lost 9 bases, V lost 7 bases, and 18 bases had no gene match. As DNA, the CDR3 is TGTGCCAGCATCATTTCGGGCGACCACAGGGGCACTGAGCAGTTCTTC. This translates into CASIISGDHRGTEQFF.

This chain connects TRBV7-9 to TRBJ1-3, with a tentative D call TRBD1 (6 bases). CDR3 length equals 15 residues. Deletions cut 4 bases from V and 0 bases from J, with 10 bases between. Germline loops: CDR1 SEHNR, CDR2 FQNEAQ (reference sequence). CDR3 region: CASSSRGLSGNTIYF. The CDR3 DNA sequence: TGTGCCAGCAGCTCCAGGGGCCTCTCTGGAAACACCATATATTTT.

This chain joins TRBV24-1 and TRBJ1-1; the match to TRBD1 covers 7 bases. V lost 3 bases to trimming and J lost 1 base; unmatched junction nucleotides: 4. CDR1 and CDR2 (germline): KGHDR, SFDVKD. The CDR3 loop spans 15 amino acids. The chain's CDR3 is CATSDHRTGNTEAFF. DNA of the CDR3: TGTGCCACCAGTGATCACAGGACAGGGAACACTGAAGCTTTCTTT.

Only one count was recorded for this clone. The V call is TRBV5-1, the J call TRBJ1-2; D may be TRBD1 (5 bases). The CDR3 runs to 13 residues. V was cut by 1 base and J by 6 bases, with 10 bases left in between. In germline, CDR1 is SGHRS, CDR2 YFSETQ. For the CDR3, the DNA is TGCGCCAGCAGCTTGTTCCAGGGTGATGGCTACACCTTC. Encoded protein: CASSLFQGDGYTF.